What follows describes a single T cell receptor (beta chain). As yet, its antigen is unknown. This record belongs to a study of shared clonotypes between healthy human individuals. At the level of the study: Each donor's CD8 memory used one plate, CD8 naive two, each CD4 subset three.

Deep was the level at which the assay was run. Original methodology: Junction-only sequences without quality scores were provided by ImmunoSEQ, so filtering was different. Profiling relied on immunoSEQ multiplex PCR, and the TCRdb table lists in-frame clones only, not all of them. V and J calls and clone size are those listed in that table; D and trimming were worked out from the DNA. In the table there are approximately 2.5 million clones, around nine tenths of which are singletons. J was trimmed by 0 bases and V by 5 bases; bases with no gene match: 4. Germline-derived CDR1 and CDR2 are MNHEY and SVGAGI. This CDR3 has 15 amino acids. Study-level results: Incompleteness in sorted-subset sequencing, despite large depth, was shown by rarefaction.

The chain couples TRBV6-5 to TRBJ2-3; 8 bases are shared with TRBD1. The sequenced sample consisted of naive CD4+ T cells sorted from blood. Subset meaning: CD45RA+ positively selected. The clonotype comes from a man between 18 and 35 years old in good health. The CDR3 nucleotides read TGTGCCAGCAGTAGGGGGACAGGTAGCACAGATACGCAGTATTTT. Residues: CASSRGTGSTDTQYF.